What follows are 13 T cell receptor beta chains derived from one specimen sequenced in a study of blood T cell repertoires in COVID-19 (dated by TCRdb to 2020 to 2022). Library creation used the immunoSEQ multiplex PCR assay. Here the immuneACCESS table is served through TCRdb, limited to in-frame sequences with V and J called. Missing clones are a known gap in these copies; in checked studies unresolved V genes cover under half, and the rest lacks a known reason. Within this sample are 200,000 to 250,000 clones, with about 85% of them counted one time only. 15% to 20% of the sample is in the top ten clones. The sample was peripheral blood. The receptors originated from an elderly woman with active or convalescent COVID-19.

The gene calls are TRBV18 and TRBJ2-5, with no clear D. This CDR3 is 14 amino acids long. In germline, CDR1 is KGHSH, CDR2 LQKENI. Trimming pared 2 bases from V and 2 bases from J, leaving 9 bases between. The CDR3 sequence is CASSPYPLQETQYF. Here the CDR3 DNA reads TGTGCCAGCTCACCATATCCCTTACAAGAGACCCAGTACTTC.

The chain joins TRBV28 to TRBJ2-1, with TRBD1 matching 8 bases. This CDR3 has 15 amino acids. Trimming removed 5 bases from V and 8 bases from J; junction bases left unmatched: 11. Germline CDR1 reads MDHEN; CDR2 reads SYDVKM. For the CDR3, the DNA is TGTGCCAGCAGTGGACAGGGAGCCCCCGGGTATGAGCAGTTCTTC. It yields the protein CASSGQGAPGYEQFF.

The CDR3 loop is CASSQGGLAGAYNEQFF. As DNA, the CDR3 is TGTGCCAGCAGCCAAGGGGGACTAGCGGGAGCCTACAATGAGCAGTTCTTC. The rearrangement links TRBV3-1 (or the pseudogene TRBV3-2) to TRBJ2-1, with 14 positions matching TRBD2. Trimming at V came to 1 base and at J to 2 bases, leaving 1 base not matched to a gene. CDR3 length equals 17 residues. Per the germline V gene, CDR1 is LGHDT and CDR2 is YNNKEL (reference sequence).

The V and J genes are TRBV11-3 and TRBJ2-3, with a weak D call TRBD2 (6 bases). V lost 1 base, J lost 0 bases, and 14 bases lay in between. Germline lookup yields CDR1 SGHNT and CDR2 YENEEA. The CDR3 length is 17 residues. The CDR3 DNA reads as TGTGCCAGCAGCTTAGTTAGCTCCAGCGGGAGCACAGATACGCAGTATTTT. It codes for CASSLVSSSGSTDTQYF.

The chain is built from TRBV5-1 and TRBJ1-1, with D possibly TRBD1 on 5 matching bases. The CDR3 covers 14 residues. The germline V gene encodes CDR1 SGHRS and CDR2 YFSETQ. V was clipped by 9 bases and J by 0 bases, with 15 bases between them. The CDR3 DNA sequence: TGCGCCACCGCGGGGGAACCCATGAACACTGAAGCTTTCTTT. Protein sequence: CATAGEPMNTEAFF.

The chain is built from TRBV27 and TRBJ2-1; D is perhaps TRBD2 (7 bases). The germline CDR1 and CDR2 sequences are MNHEY and SMNVEV (reference sequence). The CDR3 contains 11 residues. Trimming took off 8 bases at V and 10 bases at J, with 12 bases between the two ends. This CDR3 reads CASGGAVEQFF. CDR3 nucleotides: TGTGCCAGCGGGGGGGCTGTAGAGCAGTTCTTC.

The chain couples TRBV5-1 to TRBJ2-1; 9 nucleotides align to TRBD1. CDR3 size: 15 residues. Germline loops: CDR1 SGHRS, CDR2 YFSETQ. The V gene end was trimmed by 3 bases and the J gene end by 0 bases; junction bases not matched to a gene: 1. CDR3 residues: CASSSGQGSYNEQFF. In nucleotides, the CDR3 is TGCGCCAGCAGCTCGGGACAGGGCTCCTACAATGAGCAGTTCTTC.

The rearrangement links TRBV19 to TRBJ2-1; 9 nucleotides align to TRBD1. Germline CDR1 and CDR2: LNHDA and SQIVND (reference sequence). The CDR3 length is 14 residues. V dropped 9 bases and J dropped 6; count of bases not matched to a gene: 9. For the CDR3, the DNA is TGTGCCAGCAACACAGGGGGCGTCGGCAATGAGCAGTTCTTC. Translating gives CASNTGGVGNEQFF.

This clone was seen only once. The genes are TRBV27 and TRBJ2-3; no reliable D call. CDR1 is MNHEY, CDR2 SMNVEV, per germline (reference sequence). V lost 6 bases and J lost 7, with 17 bases in between. The CDR3 extends over 14 amino acids. CDR3: CASSPRITPNTQYF. CDR3 DNA: TGTGCCAGCAGCCCTAGAATTACTCCGAATACGCAGTATTTT.

This chain joins TRBV6-5 and TRBJ2-3, with a possible D match to TRBD2 (6 bases). Germline CDR1 and CDR2: MNHEY and SVGAGI. The V gene lost 11 bases and the J gene lost 13 bases, with 22 bases spanning the gap. There are 12 residues in the CDR3. The CDR3 here is CAAGPRAALEYF. For the CDR3, the DNA is TGTGCCGCGGGACCAAGAGCGGCTTTGGAGTATTTT.

This rearrangement joins TRBV24-1 to TRBJ1-2, with 10 bases that match TRBD1. J lost 2 bases, V lost 7 bases, and 0 bases had no gene match. The CDR3 has 13 residues. CDR1 and CDR2 (germline): KGHDR, SFDVKD. The DNA for the CDR3 is TGTGCCACCAGGGGACAGGGGAACTATGGCTACACCTTC. Translated, it gives CATRGQGNYGYTF.

A note on this clone: The sample holds other DNA sequences that translate to the same CDR3. The rearrangement uses TRBV19 and TRBJ2-5; D ambiguous. Germline V gene sequence: CDR1 LNHDA, CDR2 SQIVND (reference sequence). Trimming took off 5 bases at V and 4 bases at J, with 8 bases between the two ends. The CDR3 runs 12 residues. The CDR3 DNA sequence: TGTGCCAGTAGTCGCCGCGGAGAGACCCAGTACTTC. It encodes CASSRRGETQYF.

This chain joins TRBV11-2 and TRBJ2-3, with 7 bases identical to TRBD2. CDR3 size: 16 residues. CDR1 and CDR2 (germline): SGHAT, FQNNGV. V lost 5 bases to trimming and J lost 1 base; unmatched junction nucleotides: 9. Here the CDR3 reads CASSPRGGSGTDTQYF. The CDR3 DNA sequence: TGTGCCAGCAGCCCTAGAGGCGGGAGCGGCACAGATACGCAGTATTTT.